Below, 27 T cell receptor beta chains from the same sample are listed, as sequenced in a study of blood T cell repertoires in COVID-19. Sequenced by immunoSEQ multiplex PCR; TCRdb stores in-frame clones only, minus some. The sample contains roughly 220,000 clones, roughly 90% of which appear only once. Sequencing input: PBMCs or T cells enriched from blood (not recorded which). Source of these receptors: a woman aged 30 to 39 who had recovered from COVID-19.

This clone has a handful of counts. The chain joins TRBV11-2 to TRBJ1-1; TRBD1 aligns across 9 bases. The CDR3 runs to 13 residues. Unmatched junction bases numbered 1, after V lost 1 base and J lost 7 bases. The germline V gene has CDR1 SGHAT and CDR2 FQNNGV. CDR3 in DNA: TGTGCCAGCAGCTTAGGACAGGGGGTTGAAGCTTTCTTT. Translating gives CASSLGQGVEAFF.

The chain uses TRBV19 and TRBJ2-7; TRBD1 agrees at 8 bases. J gave up 3 bases and V 5 bases, and 6 bases lay outside the gene matches. The CDR3 covers 14 residues. CDR1 LNHDA and CDR2 SQIVND come from the germline V gene (reference sequence). The CDR3 coding sequence is TGTGCCAGTAGTCTCGGACAGGGCTTCTACGAGCAGTACTTC. It translates to CASSLGQGFYEQYF.

The V gene is TRBV6-5, the J gene TRBJ1-5; D not certain. The length of the CDR3 is 15 residues. Germline CDR1 is MNHEY and CDR2 is SVGAGI. Trimming cost V 5 bases and J 3 bases, with 14 bases left between them. CDR3 protein: CASSQVKGFNQPQHF. The CDR3 DNA sequence: TGTGCCAGCAGTCAGGTCAAAGGATTCAATCAGCCCCAGCATTTT.

The chain uses TRBV19 and TRBJ2-7, with D perhaps TRBD1 (6 bases). Germline V gene lookup returns CDR1 LNHDA and CDR2 SQIVND (reference sequence). CDR3 length: 14 residues. The V gene lost 5 bases and the J gene lost 0 bases, with 11 bases spanning the gap. As DNA, the CDR3 is TGTGCCAGTAGTTGGGGACACAGCTCCTACGAGCAGTACTTC. Residues: CASSWGHSSYEQYF. Filled out from reference TRBV19 and TRBJ2-7, the complete variable domain reads DGGITQSPKYLFRKEGQNVTLSCEQNLNHDAMYWYRQDPGQGLRLIYYSQIVNDFQKGDIAEGYSVSREKKESFPLTVTSAQKNPTAFYLCASSWGHSSYEQYFGPGTRLTVT.

The chain combines TRBV9 with TRBJ1-4; a weak D match, TRBD1 (6 bases). V was shortened by 3 bases and J by 4 bases, with 28 bases between the two germline ends. The CDR3 runs 20 residues. Germline V CDR1 and CDR2: SGDLS, YYNGEE. CDR3 sequence: CASSALRPGTPCRLNEKLFF. CDR3 DNA sequence: TGTGCCAGCAGCGCACTCCGCCCCGGGACACCCTGTCGCCTTAATGAAAAACTGTTTTTT.

The chain carries TRBV5-4 and TRBJ1-1, with D possibly being TRBD1 (5 bases). The V end lost 4 bases, the J end lost 1 base, and 11 bases lay between the germline ends. The length of the CDR3 is 14 residues. Germline V gene lookup returns CDR1 SGHNT and CDR2 YYREEE (reference sequence). CDR3 sequence: CASSRIQGNTEAFF. DNA of the CDR3: TGTGCCAGCAGCCGTATTCAGGGGAACACTGAAGCTTTCTTT.

This rearrangement joins TRBV9 to TRBJ2-1; D remains ambiguous. The V gene lost 0 bases and the J gene lost 0 bases, with 13 bases spanning the gap. The germline V gene encodes CDR1 SGDLS and CDR2 YYNGEE. The CDR3 loop spans 17 amino acids. CDR3 amino acids: CASSVVPGLNSYNEQFF. The CDR3 DNA reads TGTGCCAGCAGCGTAGTCCCAGGCCTTAACTCCTACAATGAGCAGTTCTTC.

This clone appeared a single time. The chain links TRBV7-3 to TRBJ1-5; D is possibly TRBD1 (6 bases). The V gene lost 3 bases and the J gene lost 9 bases, with 12 bases spanning the gap. Germline CDR1 SGHTA, CDR2 FQGTGA. CDR3 size: 13 residues. This CDR3 is CASSLYQGTPQHF. The CDR3 DNA is TGTGCCAGCAGCTTGTATCAGGGGACGCCCCAGCATTTT.

The chain carries TRBV5-1 and TRBJ2-1, with 8 bases matching TRBD2. The CDR3 sequence is 15 residues long. The V gene's germline CDR1 is SGHRS and CDR2 YFSETQ. Losses at the gene ends were 4 bases for V and 3 bases for J; bases not matched to a gene: 6. The CDR3 DNA follows: TGCGCCAGCAGCCAAAGCGGGGGTTACTACAATGAGCAGTTCTTC. Amino acids: CASSQSGGYYNEQFF.

The chain uses TRBV12-3 or TRBV12-4 and TRBJ2-7, with 8 bases matching TRBD2. J gave up 6 bases and V 6 bases, and 4 bases lay outside the gene matches. CDR3 size: 12 residues. This CDR3 is CASSWTSTEQYF. CDR3 sequence (DNA): TGTGCCAGCAGCTGGACTAGCACCGAGCAGTACTTC.

This clone was seen once. The V gene is TRBV28, the J gene TRBJ2-3; D is unclear. With 4 bases removed from V and 3 bases from J, the gap between germline ends came to 5 bases. The CDR3 totals 12 residues. Germline loops: CDR1 MDHEN, CDR2 SYDVKM. The CDR3 loop is CASSSQTDTQYF. The CDR3 region has the DNA TGTGCCAGCAGTTCCCAGACAGATACGCAGTATTTT.

This clone has a single count. The chain is built from TRBV6-5 and TRBJ1-2, with D perhaps TRBD1 (5 bases). The CDR3 is 14 amino acids. Germline V CDR1 and CDR2: MNHEY, SVGAGI. V shed 6 bases and J shed 4 bases, with 15 bases lying between them. The CDR3 sequence is CASRTPTATYGYTF. In nucleotides, the CDR3 is TGTGCCAGCAGAACCCCGACAGCCACCTATGGCTACACCTTC.

This clone was observed once. The chain is built from TRBV6-5 and TRBJ2-7; maybe TRBD1 (5 bases). CDR3 length equals 12 residues. V was cut by 7 bases and J by 3 bases, with 10 bases left in between. Looked up from germline, CDR1 is MNHEY and CDR2 is SVGAGI. CDR3 DNA: TGTGCCAGCATGCAGGGTCGCTACGAGCAGTACTTC. Protein product: CASMQGRYEQYF.

The rearrangement links TRBV5-4 to TRBJ2-1; 14 nucleotides match TRBD2. The CDR3 totals 17 residues. V lost 3 bases to trimming and J lost 9 bases; unmatched junction nucleotides: 11. Germline loops: CDR1 SGHNT, CDR2 YYREEE (reference sequence). The CDR3 is CASSSGLAGDLGSEQFF. The CDR3 coding sequence is TGTGCCAGCAGCTCGGGACTAGCGGGGGACTTAGGAAGTGAGCAGTTCTTC.

The chain has TRBV7-9 and TRBJ2-1; 10 nucleotides match TRBD2. J was trimmed by 5 bases and V by 5 bases; bases with no gene match: 12. CDR3 length: 17 residues. Germline CDR1 reads SEHNR; CDR2 reads FQNEAQ (reference sequence). The CDR3 loop is CASSQIKTSGLNNEQFF. DNA for the CDR3: TGTGCCAGCAGCCAAATCAAGACTAGCGGGCTAAACAATGAGCAGTTCTTC.

The count of this clone is one. The chain combines TRBV19 with TRBJ1-1; D possibly corresponds to TRBD1 (5 bases). Germline V gene lookup returns CDR1 LNHDA and CDR2 SQIVND (reference sequence). This CDR3 spans 14 amino acids. The V gene lost 5 bases and the J gene lost 6 bases, with 16 bases spanning the gap. The CDR3 sequence: CASSPGPGGAEAFF. In DNA, the CDR3 is TGTGCCAGTAGTCCCGGCCCGGGGGGAGCTGAAGCTTTCTTT.

This chain joins TRBV7-5 and TRBJ1-3; the table assigns TRBD1, which was not confirmed against the DNA. TRBV7-5 is listed as a pseudogene. This CDR3 is built from 16 residues. In DNA, the CDR3 is TGTGCCAGAAGCTTCACCGGGACAAGCTCTGGAAACACCATATATTTT. It encodes CARSFTGTSSGNTIYF.

The rearrangement links TRBV7-2 to TRBJ1-4; D is unresolved. CDR1 is SGHTA, CDR2 FQGNSA, per germline. CDR3 length: 15 amino acids. V lost 3 bases to trimming and J lost 2 bases, with 10 bases between them. CDR3 region: CASSFNPPTNEKLFF. The CDR3, as DNA: TGTGCCAGCAGCTTTAATCCCCCCACTAATGAAAAACTGTTTTTT.

The chain couples TRBV20-1 to TRBJ2-7; TRBD1 aligns across 9 bases. Germline CDR1 and CDR2: DFQATT and SNEGSKA (reference sequence). Trimming took 3 bases from V and 4 from J; bases not matched to a gene: 10. The CDR3 contains 15 residues. The CDR3 DNA follows: TGCAGTGCTAGTCGTAAGGACAGGGGAGGGTACGAGCAGTACTTC. Its protein product is CSASRKDRGGYEQYF.

The genes are TRBV27 and TRBJ2-3; 12 nucleotides agree with TRBD2. The CDR3 totals 14 residues. With 6 bases clipped from V and 3 bases from J, the junction kept 1 base outside the gene matches. CDR1 and CDR2 from the germline V gene are MNHEY and SMNVEV (reference sequence). The DNA of the CDR3 is TGTGCCAGCAGACTAGCGGGGGGAACAGATACGCAGTATTTT. Amino acids: CASRLAGGTDTQYF.

J is TRBJ2-4 and V is TRBV28, with D possibly TRBD1 on 5 matching bases. Trimming stripped 5 bases from V and 4 bases from J, with 15 bases between. The germline CDR1 and CDR2 sequences are MDHEN and SYDVKM. The CDR3 loop spans 15 amino acids. The CDR3 bases are TGTGCCAGCAGTCCAAACGACAGAGTAAAAAACATTCAGTACTTC. It specifies CASSPNDRVKNIQYF.

The chain couples TRBV15 to TRBJ2-7; 7 positions match TRBD1. The CDR3 is 16 residues long. V was clipped by 0 bases and J by 3 bases; unmatched bases: 8. From germline, CDR1 is LNHNV and CDR2 YYDKDF (reference sequence). Written as DNA, the CDR3 is TGTGCCACCAGCAGAGATACGGGACAGACTTTCTACGAGCAGTACTTC. Translated, it gives CATSRDTGQTFYEQYF. The variable domain in full, completed from reference TRBV15 and TRBJ2-7, reads DAMVIQNPRYQVTQFGKPVTLSCSQTLNHNVMYWYQQKSSQAPKLLFHYYDKDFNNEADTPDNFQSRRPNTSFCFLDIRSPGLGDTAMYLCATSRDTGQTFYEQYFGPGTRLTVT.

The chain is built from TRBV10-1 and TRBJ1-6; TRBD1 matches 7 bases. Germline CDR1 WNHNN, CDR2 SYGVQD (reference sequence). The CDR3 length is 17 residues. With 8 bases clipped from V and 1 base from J, the junction kept 11 bases outside the gene matches. For the CDR3, the DNA is TGCGCCAGCCGCCAAACAGGGGAGTATTCCTATAATTCACCCCTCCACTTT. This encodes CASRQTGEYSYNSPLHF.

The chain carries TRBV24-1 and TRBJ2-3; 11 nucleotides line up with TRBD2. In germline, CDR1 is KGHDR, CDR2 SFDVKD. The CDR3 covers 15 residues. Trimming at V came to 4 bases and at J to 3 bases, leaving 2 bases not matched to a gene. The CDR3: CATSETSGVTDTQYF. The CDR3, as DNA: TGTGCCACCAGTGAGACTAGCGGGGTGACAGATACGCAGTATTTT.

This chain links TRBV10-2 with TRBJ1-5, with 7 nucleotides matching TRBD1. This CDR3 has 13 amino acids. The J segment lost 5 bases and the V segment lost 2 bases, leaving 0 bases of the junction unmatched. Germline assignment: CDR1 WSHSY and CDR2 SAAADI. The CDR3 here is CASSEGTDQPQHF. CDR3 nucleotides: TGCGCCAGCAGTGAGGGGACAGATCAGCCCCAGCATTTT.

This clone was seen just once. V gene TRBV19 combines with J gene TRBJ2-3; 9 bases fit TRBD1. The trim removed 1 base at V and 7 bases at J, leaving 9 bases unmatched. CDR3 size: 16 residues. CDR1 LNHDA and CDR2 SQIVND come from the germline V gene (reference sequence). The CDR3: CASSIVGTGSIHTQYF. The CDR3 DNA is TGTGCCAGTAGTATAGTGGGGACAGGGAGTATTCATACGCAGTATTTT.

The chain combines TRBV7-8 with TRBJ1-3; 8 positions agree with TRBD1. This CDR3 region has 16 residues. Germline CDR1 reads SGHVS; CDR2 reads FQNEAQ. Unmatched junction bases numbered 5, after V lost 1 base and J lost 3 bases. The CDR3 DNA follows: TGTGCCAGCAGCTTAGTAGCCGGGACAGGTGGAAACACCATATATTTT. Residues: CASSLVAGTGGNTIYF. Full variable domain (rest looked up from reference TRBV7-8 and TRBJ1-3): GAGVSQSPRYKVAKRGQDVALRCDPISGHVSLFWYQQALGQGPEFLTYFQNEAQLDKSGLPSDRFFAERPEGSVSTLKIQRTQQEDSAVYLCASSLVAGTGGNTIYFGEGSWLTVV.